This is a list of T cell receptor beta chains from one sample in a study of human thymus T cells. The data were produced by immunoSEQ multiplex PCR, yet TCRdb's version contains in-frame clones alone and is incomplete. The sample lists 70,000 to 75,000 clones, over 85% seen once, with 0.03% to 0.035% in the top ten. The sequencing input was thymus tissue. The receptors were gathered from a girl under three years old with a congenital heart defect but otherwise immunologically healthy. Each CDR3 is given with its conserved first and last residue. D genes are given only for firm matches. Only some rows state a clone size, as once, few, many or a class for expanded clones.

abundance | j_gene | v_gene | d_gene | len | CDR3nt | CDR3aa
. | TRBJ2-7 | TRBV7-8 | . | 15 | TGTGCCAGCAGCTTAGCGGCGCCCAGCTCCTACGAGCAGTACTTC | CASSLAAPSSYEQYF
once | TRBJ2-3 | TRBV5-1 | . | 18 | TGCGCCAGCAGCCCTCCCCCCGGGGCGGGACGACCTACAGATACGCAGTATTTT | CASSPPPGAGRPTDTQYF
. | TRBJ1-2 | TRBV7-6 | TRBD1 | 14 | TGTGCCAGCAGCTCCCTGACAGGGGTGGGCGGCTACACCTTC | CASSSLTGVGGYTF
. | TRBJ1-1 | TRBV20-1 | . | 11 | TGCAGTGCTTGGCAGAACACTGAAGCTTTCTTT | CSAWQNTEAFF
once | TRBJ2-4 | TRBV15 | TRBD2 | 17 | TGTGCCACCAGCAGACCTAGCGGGAGATACCACCGAGACATTCAGTACTTC | CATSRPSGRYHRDIQYF
. | TRBJ1-1 | TRBV4-1 | . | 13 | TGCGCCAGCAGCCCAACAGGGAACACTGAAGCTTTCTTT | CASSPTGNTEAFF
. | TRBJ2-7 | TRBV6-4 | TRBD2 | 18 | TGTGCCAGCAGTGCGCCGGGAACTAGCGGAGGACCCTCCTACGAGCAGTACTTC | CASSAPGTSGGPSYEQYF
few | TRBJ1-2 | TRBV2 | . | 10 | TGTGCCAGCAGTGAAGACCTCTACACCTTC | CASSEDLYTF
. | TRBJ2-1 | TRBV5-8 | TRBD2 | 15 | TGTGCCAGCAGCCGTAGCGGGAGGTCCTACAATGAGCAGTTCTTC | CASSRSGRSYNEQFF
once | TRBJ1-2 | TRBV28 | . | 11 | TGTGCCAGCAGTTTGTGGGATGGCTACACCTTC | CASSLWDGYTF
. | TRBJ1-4 | TRBV18 | . | 16 | TGTGCCAGCTCACCGACGTTGACTGCAACTAATGAAAAACTGTTTTTT | CASSPTLTATNEKLFF
. | TRBJ1-1 | TRBV7-2 | . | 16 | TGTGCCAGCAGCTTATCGGAGGAACGTATGAACACTGAAGCTTTCTTT | CASSLSEERMNTEAFF
. | TRBJ2-3 | TRBV5-1 | . | 14 | TGCGCCAGCAGCTTGGGGGGGTGTGCAGATACGCAGTATTTT | CASSLGGCADTQYF
. | TRBJ2-1 | TRBV7-9 | TRBD2 | 15 | TGTGCCAGCAGTAAAAGCGGGAGACTCCTAGGTGAGCAGTTCTTC | CASSKSGRLLGEQFF
. | TRBJ2-1 | TRBV7-3 | . | 16 | TGTGCCAGCAGCTACGGGCCTAGCCGCTCCTACAATGAGCAGTTCTTC | CASSYGPSRSYNEQFF
. | TRBJ2-3 | TRBV7-9 | . | 16 | TGTGCCAGCAGCTTAATGTGGTGGTCTAGCACAGATACGCAGTATTTT | CASSLMWWSSTDTQYF
. | TRBJ2-7 | TRBV7-2 | . | 14 | TGTGCCAGCACCAATGGGTTCAGAGTTTACGAGCAGTACTTC | CASTNGFRVYEQYF
. | TRBJ2-5 | TRBV29-1 | . | 13 | TGCAGCGTTGGAACAGTCACCCAAGAGACCCAGTACTTC | CSVGTVTQETQYF
. | TRBJ2-1 | TRBV14 | . | 15 | TGTGCCAGCAGCCAGCGTCTAGAATACTACAATGAGCAGTTCTTC | CASSQRLEYYNEQFF
. | TRBJ2-2 | TRBV7-4 | . | 12 | TGTGCCAGCAGCTCCGCCGCCGGGGAGCTGTTTTTT | CASSSAAGELFF
. | TRBJ2-3 | TRBV14 | . | 15 | TGTGCCAGCAGCCCCCAGGGAATTAAGTCAGATACGCAGTATTTT | CASSPQGIKSDTQYF
. | TRBJ2-1 | TRBV27 | TRBD2 | 16 | TGTGCCAGCAGTTCGGGACTAGCGGGAGTACTAAATGAGCAGTTCTTC | CASSSGLAGVLNEQFF
. | TRBJ1-2 | TRBV10-1 | TRBD1 | 14 | TGCGCCAGCATTCCACAGGGGCTTGACTATGGCTACACCTTC | CASIPQGLDYGYTF
. | TRBJ1-5 | TRBV4-2 | . | 15 | TGTGCCAGCAGCAGAGTAGGTAGCTTCAATCAGCCCCAGCATTTT | CASSRVGSFNQPQHF
. | TRBJ1-2 | TRBV6-5 | TRBD1 | 15 | TGTGCCAGCAGTTACGAGGGGGCCCCTAACTATGGCTACACCTTC | CASSYEGAPNYGYTF
. | TRBJ2-5 | TRBV18 | . | 15 | TGTGCCAGCTCACCCCCATTCACAGGGCCGGAGACCCAGTACTTC | CASSPPFTGPETQYF
. | TRBJ1-1 | TRBV16 | . | 12 | TGTGCCAGCAGCCAAAAAGGGACTGAAGCTTTCTTT | CASSQKGTEAFF
. | TRBJ1-3 | TRBV6-1 | . | 14 | TGTGCCAGCAGTGAAGCTTACTCTGGAAACACCATATATTTT | CASSEAYSGNTIYF
. | TRBJ2-6 | TRBV29-1 | TRBD2 | 18 | TGCAGCGTTGGTCCAGCGGGAGGCCCTTACTCTGGGGCCAACGTCCTGACTTTC | CSVGPAGGPYSGANVLTF
. | TRBJ2-1 | TRBV18 | . | 15 | TGTGCCAGCTCGATTCCAGGGGGGTCCTACAATGAGCAGTTCTTC | CASSIPGGSYNEQFF
. | TRBJ2-5 | TRBV20-1 | . | 11 | TGCAGTGCCCCGATGGGGGAGACCCAGTACTTC | CSAPMGETQYF
. | TRBJ2-3 | TRBV4-1 | . | 16 | TGCGCCAGCAGCCAAGATAGGCAGGGGAGCACAGATACGCAGTATTTT | CASSQDRQGSTDTQYF
. | TRBJ2-5 | TRBV27 | TRBD2 | 18 | TGTGCCAGCAGTCCCCGACTAGCGGGAGGGCCTAGGGAAGAGACCCAGTACTTC | CASSPRLAGGPREETQYF
. | TRBJ1-4 | TRBV5-1 | . | 14 | TGCGCCAGCAGCGGTTCCGCAACTAATGAAAAACTGTTTTTT | CASSGSATNEKLFF
. | TRBJ2-1 | TRBV13 | TRBD2 | 20 | TGTGCCAGCAGCTTAAGGCGGCCGTTGGGGAGCGGGAGGGGATACAATGAGCAGTTCTTC | CASSLRRPLGSGRGYNEQFF
. | TRBJ1-5 | TRBV28 | TRBD1 | 14 | TGTGCCAGCAGTCCCCCAGGGGGCGGTCAGCCCCAGCATTTT | CASSPPGGGQPQHF
. | TRBJ1-1 | TRBV5-4 | . | 15 | TGTGCCAGCAGCTTGGAAAGGGCTACGAACACTGAAGCTTTCTTT | CASSLERATNTEAFF
. | TRBJ2-5 | TRBV27 | . | 11 | TGTGCCACCCGATCCCAAGAGACCCAGTACTTC | CATRSQETQYF
. | TRBJ1-5 | TRBV4-1 | . | 18 | TGCGCCAGCAGCCAAGATTGGGGAATCAAACCCCTCAATCAGCCCCAGCATTTT | CASSQDWGIKPLNQPQHF
. | TRBJ2-7 | TRBV4-2 | . | 14 | TGTGCCAGCAGCCAAGATAATGGGACCGCTGTAGAGGGGTTC | CASSQDNGTAVEGF
. | TRBJ2-4 | TRBV15 | TRBD1 | 17 | TGTGCCACCAGCAGAGGGGGACAGGGGGCATCCAAAAACATTCAGTACTTC | CATSRGGQGASKNIQYF
once | TRBJ2-7 | TRBV5-6 | TRBD2 | 14 | TGTGCCAGCAGCTGGGGGACTAGCATCTACGAGCAGTACTTC | CASSWGTSIYEQYF
once | TRBJ1-2 | TRBV28 | . | 19 | TGTGCCAGCAGTCCAGAAAGTACACAGCTTGTGGCTGCTAACTATGGCTACACCTTC | CASSPESTQLVAANYGYTF
. | TRBJ2-2 | TRBV11-3 | . | 12 | TGTGCCAGCAGCCCAGTAACCGGGGAGCTGTTTTTT | CASSPVTGELFF
. | TRBJ1-1 | TRBV7-9 | . | 16 | TGTGCCAGCACGAGTACCCCCGGGACCGAGAACACTGAAGCTTTCTTT | CASTSTPGTENTEAFF
. | TRBJ2-7 | TRBV7-2 | TRBD2 | 16 | TGTGCCAGCTCCCTCGGGGCGGGAGGGGGTCGGAACGAGCAGTACTTC | CASSLGAGGGRNEQYF
. | TRBJ2-7 | TRBV13 | . | 13 | TGTGCCAGCAGCGCCCAAAGCTCCTACGAGCAGTACTTC | CASSAQSSYEQYF
. | TRBJ1-3 | TRBV7-2 | . | 17 | TGTGCCAGCAGCCGAAGCGGACGGGAGGAATCTGGAAACACCATATATTTT | CASSRSGREESGNTIYF
. | TRBJ2-5 | TRBV5-1 | TRBD2 | 15 | TGCGCCAGCAGCTTGCACGCGGGAGGCCAAGAGACCCAGTACTTC | CASSLHAGGQETQYF
. | TRBJ2-2 | TRBV7-9 | . | 12 | TGTGCCAGCAGCTTAGAGGACGGGGAGCTGTTTTTT | CASSLEDGELFF
. | TRBJ2-7 | TRBV6-5 | . | 14 | TGTGCCAGCAGTCTAGCGAACAACTCCTACGAGCAGTACTTC | CASSLANNSYEQYF
. | TRBJ1-2 | TRBV29-1 | TRBD1 | 15 | TGCAGCGTTGATTCCAGGACAGGTCCTAACTATGGCTACACCTTC | CSVDSRTGPNYGYTF
. | TRBJ2-2 | TRBV7-9 | . | 18 | TGTGCCAGCAATAACCGGTCGGGGACTCACTCAAACACCGGGGAGCTGTTTTTT | CASNNRSGTHSNTGELFF
. | TRBJ1-2 | TRBV11-2 | . | 15 | TGTGCCAGCAGCTTTCTCCCGGGAGATTTCTATGGCTACACCTTC | CASSFLPGDFYGYTF
. | TRBJ2-3 | TRBV5-4 | . | 17 | TGTGCCAGCAGCTCGCCGGGACATAACACTAGCACAGATACGCAGTATTTT | CASSSPGHNTSTDTQYF
. | TRBJ2-2 | TRBV5-1 | . | 14 | TGCGCCAGCAGCCGCAGGGAGAACACCGGGGAGCTGTTTTTT | CASSRRENTGELFF
. | TRBJ2-5 | TRBV7-2 | TRBD2 | 15 | TGTGCCAGCAGCTTAGGCCCGGGAGGGCAAGAGACCCAGTACTTC | CASSLGPGGQETQYF
. | TRBJ2-1 | TRBV6-1 | . | 16 | TGTGCCAGCAGTGAATCGGTAGCTCACTCCTACAATGAGCAGTTCTTC | CASSESVAHSYNEQFF
. | TRBJ2-2 | TRBV4-2 | TRBD2 | 18 | TGTGCCAGCAGCCACTCTGTGACTAGCGGGGGGGACACCGGGGAGCTGTTTTTT | CASSHSVTSGGDTGELFF